This passage covers 3 T cell receptor beta chains from one sample sequenced in a study of early T cells in non-severe SARS-CoV-2 infection. TCRdb used MiXCR to reprocess the 5' RACE reads, holding one entry per CDR3 protein. The sample has 64,000 or so distinct CDR3 sequences; 10% to 12% are singletons. Source: whole blood, taken at baseline. These receptors came from an adult who was a healthcare worker with PCR-confirmed SARS-CoV-2 infection or an uninfected control (not recorded which).

Only a few counts were recorded for this clonotype. This chain joins TRBV6-2 or TRBV6-3 and TRBJ2-3; TRBD1 or TRBD2 may be the D gene (6 bases each). Deletions cut 6 bases from V and 2 bases from J, with 12 bases between. Per the germline V gene, CDR1 is MNHEY and CDR2 is SVGEGT. This CDR3 spans 14 amino acids. The CDR3 DNA is TGTGCCAGCAGGGTCGGGGGCAACACAGATACGCAGTATTTT. It specifies CASRVGGNTDTQYF.

This chain links TRBV11-2 with TRBJ2-7, with D perhaps TRBD2 (5 bases). Germline V gene sequence: CDR1 SGHAT, CDR2 FQNNGV. The length of the CDR3 is 15 residues. The V and J ends lost 1 base and 2 bases respectively, with 12 bases between them. The CDR3 is CASSLGGLLTYEQYF. The CDR3 nucleotides read TGTGCCAGCAGCTTAGGTGGACTGTTGACCTACGAGCAGTACTTC.

This clonotype was counted many times. The chain uses TRBV20-1 and TRBJ1-6; 7 nucleotides agree with TRBD1. Trimming removed 2 bases from V and 3 bases from J; junction bases left unmatched: 10. Germline loops: CDR1 DFQATT, CDR2 SNEGSKA (reference sequence). The CDR3 extends over 17 amino acids. Written as DNA, the CDR3 is TGCAGTGCTAGATATACAGGGGAGCCCCTCTATAATTCACCCCTCCACTTT. Translation gives CSARYTGEPLYNSPLHF.